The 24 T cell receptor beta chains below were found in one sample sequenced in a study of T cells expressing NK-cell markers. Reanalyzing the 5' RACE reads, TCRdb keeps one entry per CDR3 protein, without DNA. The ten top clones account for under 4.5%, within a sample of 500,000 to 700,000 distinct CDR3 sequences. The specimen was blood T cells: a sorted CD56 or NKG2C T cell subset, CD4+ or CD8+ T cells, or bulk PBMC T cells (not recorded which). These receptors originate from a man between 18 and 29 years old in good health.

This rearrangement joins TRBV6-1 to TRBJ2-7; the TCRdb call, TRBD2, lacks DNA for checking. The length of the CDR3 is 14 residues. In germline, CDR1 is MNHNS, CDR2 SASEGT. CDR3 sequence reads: CAILSPGALHEQYF.

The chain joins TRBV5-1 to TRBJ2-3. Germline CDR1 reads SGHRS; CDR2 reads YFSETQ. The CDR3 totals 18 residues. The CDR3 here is CASSFGLAGSTSTDTQYF.

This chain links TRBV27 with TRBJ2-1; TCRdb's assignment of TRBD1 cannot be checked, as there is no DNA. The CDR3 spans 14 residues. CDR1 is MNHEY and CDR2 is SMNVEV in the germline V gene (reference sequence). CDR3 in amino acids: CASWGAALSNEQFF.

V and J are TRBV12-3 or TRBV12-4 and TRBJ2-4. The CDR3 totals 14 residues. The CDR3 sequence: CASSLAPGLGIQYF.

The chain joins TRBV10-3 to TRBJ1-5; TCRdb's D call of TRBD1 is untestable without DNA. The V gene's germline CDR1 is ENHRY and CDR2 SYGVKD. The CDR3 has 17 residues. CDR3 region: CANPGQDSGYSNQPQHF.

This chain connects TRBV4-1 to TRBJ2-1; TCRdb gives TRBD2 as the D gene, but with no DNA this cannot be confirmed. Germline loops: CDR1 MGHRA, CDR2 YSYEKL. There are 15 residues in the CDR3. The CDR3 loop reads CASSHSSGSDNEQFF.

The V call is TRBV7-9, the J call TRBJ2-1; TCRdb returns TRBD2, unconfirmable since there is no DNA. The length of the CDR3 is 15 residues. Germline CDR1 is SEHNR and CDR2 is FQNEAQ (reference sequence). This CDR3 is CASSLGLAGQSEQFF.

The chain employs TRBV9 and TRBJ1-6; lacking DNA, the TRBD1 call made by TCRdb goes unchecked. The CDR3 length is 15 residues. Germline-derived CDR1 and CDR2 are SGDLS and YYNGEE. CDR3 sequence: CASSPGVQGNSPLHF.

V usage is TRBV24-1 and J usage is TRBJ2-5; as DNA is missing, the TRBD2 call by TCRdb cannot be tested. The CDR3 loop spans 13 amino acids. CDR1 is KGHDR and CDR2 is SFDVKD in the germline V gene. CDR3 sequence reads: CATSGIGPETQYF.

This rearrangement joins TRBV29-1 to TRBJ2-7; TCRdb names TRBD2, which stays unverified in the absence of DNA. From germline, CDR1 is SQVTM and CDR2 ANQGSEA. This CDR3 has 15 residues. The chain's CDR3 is CSVDGSGGSSYEQYF.

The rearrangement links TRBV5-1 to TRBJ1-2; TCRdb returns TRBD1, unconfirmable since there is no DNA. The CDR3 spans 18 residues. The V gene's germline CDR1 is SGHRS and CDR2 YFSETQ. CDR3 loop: CASSRPTGGSTIPYGYTF.

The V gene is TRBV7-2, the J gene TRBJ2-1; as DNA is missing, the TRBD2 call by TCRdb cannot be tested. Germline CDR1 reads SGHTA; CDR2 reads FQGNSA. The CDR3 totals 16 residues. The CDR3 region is CASSDSGTSSYNEQFF.

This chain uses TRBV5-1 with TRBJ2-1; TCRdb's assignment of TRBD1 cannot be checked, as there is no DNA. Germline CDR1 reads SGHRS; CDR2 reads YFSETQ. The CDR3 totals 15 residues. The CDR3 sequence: CASSLAAPRTNEQFF.

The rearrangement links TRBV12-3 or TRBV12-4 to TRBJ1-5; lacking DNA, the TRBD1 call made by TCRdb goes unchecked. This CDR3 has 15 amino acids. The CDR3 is CASSLFGGGREPQHF.

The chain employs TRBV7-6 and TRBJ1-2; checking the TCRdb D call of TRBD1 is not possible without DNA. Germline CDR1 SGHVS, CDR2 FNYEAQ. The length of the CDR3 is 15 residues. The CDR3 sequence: CASSLTLDTNYGYTF.

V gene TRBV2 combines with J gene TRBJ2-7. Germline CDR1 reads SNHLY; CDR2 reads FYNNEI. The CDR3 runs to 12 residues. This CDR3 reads CASTSTSGEQYF.

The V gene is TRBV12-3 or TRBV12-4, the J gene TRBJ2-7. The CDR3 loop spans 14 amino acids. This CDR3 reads CASSFRLSSYEQYF.

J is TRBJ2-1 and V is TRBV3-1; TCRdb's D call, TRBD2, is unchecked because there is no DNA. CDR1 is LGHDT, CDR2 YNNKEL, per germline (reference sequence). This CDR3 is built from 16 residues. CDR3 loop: CASSQDERGLEDEQFF.

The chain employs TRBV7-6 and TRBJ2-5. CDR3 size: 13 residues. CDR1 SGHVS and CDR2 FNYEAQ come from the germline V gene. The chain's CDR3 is CASSLKWQETQYF.

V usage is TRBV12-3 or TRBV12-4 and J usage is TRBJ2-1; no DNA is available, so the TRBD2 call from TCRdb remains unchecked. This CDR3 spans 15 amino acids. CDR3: CASSLGTSWDNEQFF.

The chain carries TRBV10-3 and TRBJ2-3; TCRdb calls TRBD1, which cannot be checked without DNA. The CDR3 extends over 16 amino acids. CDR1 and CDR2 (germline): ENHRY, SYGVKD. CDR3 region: CASGNQGRTSTDTQYF.

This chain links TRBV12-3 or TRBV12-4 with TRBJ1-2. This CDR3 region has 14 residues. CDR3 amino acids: CASSLSGSNYGYTF.

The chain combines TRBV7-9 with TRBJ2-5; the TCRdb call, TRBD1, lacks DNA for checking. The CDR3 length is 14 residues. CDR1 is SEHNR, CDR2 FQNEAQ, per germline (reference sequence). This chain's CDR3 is CASSSGGVKETQYF.

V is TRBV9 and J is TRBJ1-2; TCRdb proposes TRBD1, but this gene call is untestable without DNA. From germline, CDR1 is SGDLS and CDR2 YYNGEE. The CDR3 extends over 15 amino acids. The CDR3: CASSVGLDSGYGYTF.